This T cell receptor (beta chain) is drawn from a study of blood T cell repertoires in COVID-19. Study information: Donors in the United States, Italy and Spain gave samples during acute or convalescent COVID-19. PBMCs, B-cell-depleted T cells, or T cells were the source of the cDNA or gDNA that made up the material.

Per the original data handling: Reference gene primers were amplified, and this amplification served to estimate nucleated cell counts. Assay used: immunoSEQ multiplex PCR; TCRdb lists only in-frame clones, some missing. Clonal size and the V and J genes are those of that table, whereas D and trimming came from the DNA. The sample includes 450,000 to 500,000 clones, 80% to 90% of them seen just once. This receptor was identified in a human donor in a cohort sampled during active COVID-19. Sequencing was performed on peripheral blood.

Here the CDR3 reads CASSLSNTEAFF. The CDR3 nucleotides read TGTGCCAGCAGCTTATCTAACACTGAAGCTTTCTTT. The gene calls are TRBV5-4 and TRBJ1-1; D remains ambiguous. The CDR3 is 12 residues long. Trimming removed 2 bases from V and 2 bases from J, with 4 bases in between. The germline V gene has CDR1 SGHNT and CDR2 YYREEE (reference sequence).